These 20 T cell receptor beta chains came from one sample sequenced in a study of T cell changes during pregnancy in multiple sclerosis. Some clones are missing from TCRdb's copy, which holds only in-frame ones; the method was immunoSEQ multiplex PCR. Of tens of thousands of clones in the sample, just over 90% were seen once. This specimen consisted of peripheral blood, obtained in the third trimester of pregnancy. These receptors were collected from a female donor with multiple sclerosis, enrolled in a pregnancy study.

The chain joins TRBV5-4 to TRBJ2-5, with a possible D match to TRBD2 (5 bases). Per germline, CDR1 SGHNT and CDR2 YYREEE (reference sequence). The CDR3 sequence is 13 residues long. Trimming shortened V by 0 bases and J by 3 bases, and 6 bases separated the two germline ends. In nucleotides, the CDR3 is TGTGCCAGCAGCTTGGACGGGGAAGAGACCCAGTACTTC. As protein: CASSLDGEETQYF.

The rearrangement joins TRBV5-1 to TRBJ2-3, with 10 bases lining up with TRBD2. Germline-derived CDR1 and CDR2 are SGHRS and YFSETQ. The ends lost 0 bases at V and 2 bases at J; junction bases unmatched: 9. This CDR3 has 18 residues. CDR3 region: CASSLARLAGALTDTQYF. DNA of the CDR3: TGCGCCAGCAGCTTGGCCCGGCTAGCGGGGGCCCTCACAGATACGCAGTATTTT.

This clone was counted a few times. The chain joins TRBV19 to TRBJ1-4; D is perhaps TRBD1 (5 bases). The V gene's germline CDR1 is LNHDA and CDR2 SQIVND (reference sequence). The CDR3 contains 12 residues. Trimming stripped 8 bases from V and 7 bases from J, with 11 bases between. In DNA, the CDR3 is TGTGCCAGTCGTACTCAGGGTGAAAAACTGTTTTTT. It yields the protein CASRTQGEKLFF.

The chain employs TRBV30 and TRBJ1-1; D is unresolved. The CDR3 is 13 residues long. CDR1 GTSNPN and CDR2 SVGIG come from the germline V gene (reference sequence). V was shortened by 0 bases and J by 3 bases, with 8 bases between the two germline ends. CDR3 amino acids: CAWSVLRYTEAFF. CDR3 coding DNA: TGTGCCTGGAGTGTCCTTCGGTACACTGAAGCTTTCTTT.

V and J are TRBV4-1 and TRBJ1-2, with D perhaps TRBD1 (5 bases). The length of the CDR3 is 16 residues. CDR1 is MGHRA and CDR2 is YSYEKL in the germline V gene. With 1 base removed from V and 6 bases from J, the gap between germline ends came to 18 bases. The chain's CDR3 is CASSQGSRVYGDGYTF. CDR3 bases: TGCGCCAGCAGCCAAGGTAGCAGGGTATACGGCGATGGCTACACCTTC.

V is TRBV19 and J is TRBJ2-3; D is possibly TRBD1 (5 bases). CDR3 length: 14 amino acids. Trimming stripped 1 base from V and 2 bases from J, with 7 bases between. The V gene's germline CDR1 is LNHDA and CDR2 SQIVND (reference sequence). The CDR3 reads CASSIARATDTQYF. The CDR3 nucleotides read TGTGCCAGTAGTATAGCCAGGGCCACAGATACGCAGTATTTT.

This clone was found once. This chain connects TRBV5-6 to TRBJ1-4; 7 bases align to TRBD1. Germline assignment: CDR1 SGHDT and CDR2 YYEEEE. The V and J ends lost 5 bases and 6 bases, in that order; junction bases with no gene match: 7. The CDR3 is 14 amino acids. The CDR3 spells CASSFDRVDEKLFF. DNA for the CDR3: TGTGCCAGCAGTTTTGACAGGGTCGATGAAAAACTGTTTTTT. Full variable domain (missing parts from reference TRBV5-6 and TRBJ1-4): DAGVTQSPTHLIKTRGQQVTLRCSPKSGHDTVSWYQQALGQGPQFIFQYYEEEERQRGNFPDRFSGHQFPNYSSELNVNALLLGDSALYLCASSFDRVDEKLFFGSGTQLSVL.

Remarks on this clone: One end of the junction is discordant with germline, which a read error may explain. The V gene is TRBV18, the J gene TRBJ2-2; 9 nucleotides align to TRBD1. Germline CDR1 is KGHSH and CDR2 is LQKENI. CDR3 length equals 17 residues. CDR3 nucleotides: TGTGCCAGCTCTCCACAGGGGGCGCCCCTATCCACCGGGGAGCTGTTTTTT. Translating gives CASSPQGAPLSTGELFF.

The chain carries TRBV18 and TRBJ2-3; 8 bases agree with TRBD1. The V gene end was trimmed by 3 bases and the J gene end by 4 bases; junction bases not matched to a gene: 9. This CDR3 comprises 16 residues. The germline V gene encodes CDR1 KGHSH and CDR2 LQKENI. The CDR3 is CASSPRTGRNADTQYF. CDR3 coding DNA: TGTGCCAGCTCACCCCGGACAGGGAGGAACGCAGATACGCAGTATTTT.

This clone was seen only once. This chain connects TRBV11-2 to TRBJ2-2; 7 bases line up with TRBD2. From germline, CDR1 is SGHAT and CDR2 FQNNGV. CDR3 size: 15 residues. Unmatched junction bases numbered 8, after V lost 6 bases and J lost 4 bases. CDR3 sequence reads: CASSLIAGGTGELFF. CDR3 bases: TGTGCCAGCAGTTTAATAGCGGGTGGCACCGGGGAGCTGTTTTTT.

This clone appeared a few times. This chain's CDR3 is CASSPEGRNTEAFF. DNA of the CDR3: TGTGCCAGCAGCCCCGAGGGCCGGAACACTGAAGCTTTCTTT. This sequence joins TRBV7-3 and TRBJ1-1; D ambiguous. The CDR3 totals 14 residues. V was pared by 5 bases and J by 1 base, with 11 bases between. The V gene's germline CDR1 is SGHTA and CDR2 FQGTGA.

This clone was observed once. The rearrangement joins TRBV9 to TRBJ2-7; 7 bases match TRBD2. CDR3 length: 14 residues. The V and J ends lost 0 bases and 3 bases, in that order; junction bases with no gene match: 3. Per the germline V gene, CDR1 is SGDLS and CDR2 is YYNGEE. The CDR3 DNA sequence: TGTGCCAGCAGCGTAGGGGAGGGAAGCTACGAGCAGTACTTC. It translates to CASSVGEGSYEQYF.

This sequence joins TRBV9 and TRBJ1-1; 7 bases are shared with TRBD1. The CDR3 totals 14 residues. Germline lookup yields CDR1 SGDLS and CDR2 YYNGEE. V dropped 6 bases and J dropped 1; count of bases not matched to a gene: 6. DNA of the CDR3: TGTGCCAGCACCCTGGGGGACAGGAACACTGAAGCTTTCTTT. Protein product: CASTLGDRNTEAFF.

This clone appeared once. The chain couples TRBV11-2 to TRBJ1-4; perhaps TRBD1 as D (5 bases). The CDR3 is 17 residues long. With 3 bases removed from V and 2 bases from J, the gap between germline ends came to 16 bases. Per germline, CDR1 SGHAT and CDR2 FQNNGV. The CDR3 reads CASSFFAWTSTNEKLFF. In nucleotides, the CDR3 is TGTGCCAGCAGCTTTTTTGCTTGGACATCTACTAATGAAAAACTGTTTTTT.

The chain recombines TRBV5-1 with TRBJ1-1, with 9 bases identical to TRBD1. The V and J ends lost 0 bases and 5 bases, in that order; junction bases with no gene match: 5. The CDR3 extends over 15 amino acids. Germline CDR1 is SGHRS and CDR2 is YFSETQ. The CDR3 DNA sequence: TGCGCCAGCAGCTTGGCTGACAGGGGGGGAACTGAAGCTTTCTTT. Translated, it gives CASSLADRGGTEAFF.

The chain is built from TRBV7-9 and TRBJ2-2; D gene ambiguous. This CDR3 is 15 amino acids long. The V gene's germline CDR1 is SEHNR and CDR2 FQNEAQ (reference sequence). V was pared by 3 bases and J by 5 bases, with 13 bases between. CDR3 DNA sequence: TGTGCCAGCAGCTTGACTGGCCTCGGGACCGGGGAGCTGTTTTTT. This codes for CASSLTGLGTGELFF.

The V and J genes are TRBV5-4 and TRBJ2-4; 7 positions agree with TRBD2. Germline CDR1 is SGHNT and CDR2 is YYREEE (reference sequence). The CDR3 has 16 amino acids. J was trimmed by 0 bases and V by 0 bases; bases with no gene match: 3. This CDR3 reads CASSLAAGVAKNIQYF. CDR3 in DNA: TGTGCCAGCAGCTTGGCCGCGGGGGTAGCCAAAAACATTCAGTACTTC.

The chain is built from TRBV5-1 and TRBJ2-3, with 8 bases aligning to TRBD2. With 2 bases clipped from V and 6 bases from J, the junction kept 11 bases outside the gene matches. CDR1 is SGHRS, CDR2 YFSETQ, per germline. The CDR3 extends over 16 amino acids. CDR3 nucleotides: TGCGCCAGCAGCTTTTTCGGGGGGGCCGGGGGTGATACGCAGTATTTT. Protein product: CASSFFGGAGGDTQYF.

V gene TRBV19 combines with J gene TRBJ2-1, with TRBD1 matching 8 bases. The V and J ends lost 6 bases and 2 bases, in that order; junction bases with no gene match: 6. This CDR3 has 15 residues. CDR1 LNHDA and CDR2 SQIVND come from the germline V gene (reference sequence). The chain's CDR3 is CASSDGTGTYNEQFF. The CDR3 DNA follows: TGTGCCAGTAGCGACGGGACAGGCACCTACAATGAGCAGTTCTTC.

This clone was observed a few times. The J gene is TRBJ2-5, the V gene TRBV29-1; maybe TRBD1 (6 bases). Trimming removed 5 bases at V and 5 bases at J, with 12 bases between. CDR3 length equals 12 residues. Germline V gene data show CDR1 as SQVTM and CDR2 as ANQGSEA. For the CDR3, the DNA is TGCAGCGTTTCACAGGGTTACGAGACCCAGTACTTC. This translates into CSVSQGYETQYF.